This TCR beta chain was recovered during a study of preoperative IRX-2 immunotherapy in early breast cancer. Treatment given: preoperative locoregional IRX-2 cytokine immunotherapy. Samples came from a phase Ib trial of preoperative locoregional IRX-2 cytokine immunotherapy. The CDR3 is made up of 15 amino acids. The junction had 4 bases not matched to a gene; V was cut back by 7 bases and J by 0 bases. Germline CDR1 MNHEY, CDR2 SVGAGI. The data were produced by immunoSEQ multiplex PCR, yet TCRdb's version contains in-frame clones alone and is incomplete. The profile shows over 60,000 clones, approximately 95% of them singletons.

Sampling took place from a patient treated with IRX-2 immunotherapy. This receptor was obtained from a human donor with breast cancer. The rearrangement uses TRBV6-5 and TRBJ2-2; 8 bases fit TRBD1. CDR3 sequence reads: CASTLRGPNTGELFF. The CDR3 DNA follows: TGTGCCAGCACTCTCAGGGGGCCGAACACCGGGGAGCTGTTTTTT.